The clone carrying this TCR beta chain is medium-sized. Its antigen is still unknown. Using immunoSEQ multiplex PCR, the repertoire was profiled, and TCRdb retains in-frame clones only, with some absent. The sample records 40,000 to 45,000 clones, less than 90% being singletons. This sample was taken from a study of OX40 agonist ivuxolimab in advanced cancers. As for the study in general: Patients enrolled in dose escalation were diagnosed with hepatocellular carcinoma, melanoma, renal cell or head and neck cancer. General study points: CD4+ and CD8+ T cells in blood underwent clonal expansion by week 6 at 0.1 to 3.0 mg/kg. Low clonal expansion, among the lowest seen, marked partial responders at 0.1-3.0 mg/kg.

This TCR derives from an adult with an advanced solid tumor such as melanoma, head and neck, liver or kidney cancer. Sequencing used CD4+ or CD8+ T cells sorted from blood, obtained in a trial of the OX40 agonist ivuxolimab.

CDR3 region: CASSLKGTGALYEQYF. CDR3 nucleotides: TGCGCCAGCAGCTTAAAAGGGACAGGAGCACTCTACGAGCAGTACTTC. This chain uses TRBV5-1 with TRBJ2-7, with 8 bases identical to TRBD1. Per germline, CDR1 SGHRS and CDR2 YFSETQ. The V segment lost 2 bases and the J segment 3 bases; nucleotides outside the gene matches: 10. The CDR3 consists of 16 residues.